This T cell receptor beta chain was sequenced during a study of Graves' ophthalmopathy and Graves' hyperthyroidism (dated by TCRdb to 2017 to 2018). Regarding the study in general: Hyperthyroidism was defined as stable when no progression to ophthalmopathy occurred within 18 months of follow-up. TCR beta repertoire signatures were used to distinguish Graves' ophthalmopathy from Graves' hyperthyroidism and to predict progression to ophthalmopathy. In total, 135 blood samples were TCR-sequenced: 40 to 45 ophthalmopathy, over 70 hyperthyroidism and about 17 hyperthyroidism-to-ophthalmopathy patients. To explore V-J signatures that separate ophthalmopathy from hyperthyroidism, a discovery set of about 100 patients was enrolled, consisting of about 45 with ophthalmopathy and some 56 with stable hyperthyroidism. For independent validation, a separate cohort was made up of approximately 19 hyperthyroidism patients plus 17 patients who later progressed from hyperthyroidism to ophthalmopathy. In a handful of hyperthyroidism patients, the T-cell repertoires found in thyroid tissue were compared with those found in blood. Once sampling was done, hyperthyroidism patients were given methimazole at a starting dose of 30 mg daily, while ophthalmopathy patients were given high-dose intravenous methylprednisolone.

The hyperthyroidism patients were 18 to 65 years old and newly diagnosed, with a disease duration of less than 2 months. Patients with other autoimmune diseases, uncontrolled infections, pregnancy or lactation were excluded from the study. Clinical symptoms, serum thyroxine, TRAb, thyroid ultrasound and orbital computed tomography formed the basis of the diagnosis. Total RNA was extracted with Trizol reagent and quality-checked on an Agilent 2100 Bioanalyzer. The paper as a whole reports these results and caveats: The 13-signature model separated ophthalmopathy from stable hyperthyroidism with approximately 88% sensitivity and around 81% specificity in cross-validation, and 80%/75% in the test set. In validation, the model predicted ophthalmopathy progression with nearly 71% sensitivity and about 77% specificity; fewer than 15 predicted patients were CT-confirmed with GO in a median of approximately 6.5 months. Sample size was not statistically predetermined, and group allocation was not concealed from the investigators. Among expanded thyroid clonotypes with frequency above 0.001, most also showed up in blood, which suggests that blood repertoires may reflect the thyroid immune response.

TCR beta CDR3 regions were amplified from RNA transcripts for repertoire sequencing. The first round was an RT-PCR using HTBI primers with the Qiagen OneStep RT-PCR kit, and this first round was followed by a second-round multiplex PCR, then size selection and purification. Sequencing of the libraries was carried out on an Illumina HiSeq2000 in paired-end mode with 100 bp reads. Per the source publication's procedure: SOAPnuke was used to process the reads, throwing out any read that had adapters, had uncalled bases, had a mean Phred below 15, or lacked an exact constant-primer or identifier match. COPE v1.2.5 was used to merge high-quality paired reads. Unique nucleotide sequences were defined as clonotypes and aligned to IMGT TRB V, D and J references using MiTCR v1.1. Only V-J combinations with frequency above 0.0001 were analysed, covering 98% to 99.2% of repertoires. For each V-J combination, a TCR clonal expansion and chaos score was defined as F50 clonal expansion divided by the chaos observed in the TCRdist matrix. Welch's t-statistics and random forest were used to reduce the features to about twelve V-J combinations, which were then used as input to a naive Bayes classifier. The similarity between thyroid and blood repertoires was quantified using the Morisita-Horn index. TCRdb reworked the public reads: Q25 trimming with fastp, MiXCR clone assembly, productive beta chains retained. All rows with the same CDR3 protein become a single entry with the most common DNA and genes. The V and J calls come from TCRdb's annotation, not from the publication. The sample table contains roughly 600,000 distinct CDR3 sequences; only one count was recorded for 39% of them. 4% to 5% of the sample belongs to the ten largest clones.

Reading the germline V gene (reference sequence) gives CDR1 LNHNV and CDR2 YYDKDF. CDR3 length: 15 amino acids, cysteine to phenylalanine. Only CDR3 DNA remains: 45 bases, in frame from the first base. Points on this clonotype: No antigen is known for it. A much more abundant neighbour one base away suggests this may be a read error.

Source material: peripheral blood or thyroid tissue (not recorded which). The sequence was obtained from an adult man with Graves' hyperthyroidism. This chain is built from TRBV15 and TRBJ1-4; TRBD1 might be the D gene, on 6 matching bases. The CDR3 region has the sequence CATSRPQRGNEKLVF. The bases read TGTGCCACCAGCAGACCACAAAGGGGGAATGAAAAACTGGTTTTT.